Shown below are 13 T cell receptor beta chains from a single sample sequenced in a study of blood T cell repertoires in COVID-19. Data came from immunoSEQ multiplex PCR; TCRdb stores just in-frame clones and leaves some out. The repertoire has about 210,000 clones, around four fifths of them found once; the top ten carry less than 8%. What was sequenced was peripheral blood. The receptors here all came from a woman aged 45-65 years with active or convalescent COVID-19.

J is TRBJ1-2 and V is TRBV28; D is undetermined. The V end was cut by 2 bases, the J end by 4 bases, with 17 bases between. Germline CDR1 reads MDHEN; CDR2 reads SYDVKM. This CDR3 has 16 amino acids. The CDR3 coding sequence is TGTGCCAGCAGTTTACCGGGATCAGGCCAGAGCTATGGCTACACCTTC. Translating it yields CASSLPGSGQSYGYTF.

The chain employs TRBV27 and TRBJ2-1; 9 bases match TRBD2. Germline V gene data show CDR1 as MNHEY and CDR2 as SMNVEV (reference sequence). There are 16 residues in the CDR3. Trimming cost V 2 bases and J 0 bases; bases outside gene matches: 2. The DNA of the CDR3 is TGTGCCAGCAGTTTACGGCGGGGGGGCTCCTACAATGAGCAGTTCTTC. Protein: CASSLRRGGSYNEQFF.

This chain joins TRBV7-6 and TRBJ1-1, with a possible D match to TRBD1 (6 bases). CDR1 and CDR2 (germline): SGHVS, FNYEAQ. CDR3 size: 14 residues. V was clipped by 8 bases and J by 6 bases, with 19 bases between them. The CDR3 region is CASADRFNAAEAFF. CDR3 in DNA: TGTGCCAGCGCTGACAGGTTTAACGCGGCTGAAGCTTTCTTT.

This chain connects TRBV5-1 to TRBJ2-3; TRBD1 matches at 7 bases. CDR3 size: 15 residues. V dropped 2 bases and J dropped 1; count of bases not matched to a gene: 4. CDR1 is SGHRS and CDR2 is YFSETQ in the germline V gene. CDR3 nucleotide sequence: TGCGCCAGCAGCTTACAGGGGTCCCGCACAGATACGCAGTATTTT. This encodes CASSLQGSRTDTQYF.

The V call is TRBV5-1, the J call TRBJ1-1, with D possibly TRBD1 on 5 matching bases. The CDR3 contains 16 residues. Trimming cost V 4 bases and J 0 bases, with 16 bases left between them. Germline V gene sequence: CDR1 SGHRS, CDR2 YFSETQ. The CDR3 loop is CASSIATALLNTEAFF. The CDR3 DNA reads as TGCGCCAGCAGCATTGCGACAGCCCTACTGAACACTGAAGCTTTCTTT.

The chain has TRBV6-5 and TRBJ2-1, with 14 bases fitting TRBD2. The germline V gene encodes CDR1 MNHEY and CDR2 SVGAGI. V was clipped by 8 bases and J by 7 bases; unmatched bases: 7. The CDR3 contains 15 residues. This chain's CDR3 is CASAPTSGRVNEQFF. Here the CDR3 DNA reads TGTGCCAGCGCTCCGACTAGCGGGAGGGTAAATGAGCAGTTCTTC.

The V call is TRBV30, the J call TRBJ1-6, with 8 bases aligning to TRBD1. V trimming: 5 bases; J trimming: 6 bases; junction bases outside the gene matches: 9. The CDR3 is made up of 15 amino acids. Germline V gene data show CDR1 as GTSNPN and CDR2 as SVGIG (reference sequence). This chain's CDR3 is CAWGRGQGLNSPLHF. DNA for the CDR3: TGTGCCTGGGGCCGCGGACAGGGCCTTAATTCACCCCTCCACTTT.

This clone appeared once. The chain combines TRBV12-5 with TRBJ2-1, with TRBD2 matching over 7 bases. The CDR3 extends over 14 amino acids. J lost 6 bases, V lost 1 base, and 3 bases had no gene match. Germline CDR1 and CDR2: LGHNT and FRNRAP. Here the CDR3 reads CASGLGTSGNEQFF. CDR3 coding DNA: TGTGCTAGTGGTTTGGGGACTAGTGGCAATGAGCAGTTCTTC.

The chain employs TRBV19 and TRBJ1-4; a possible D gene is TRBD1 (5 bases). Germline V gene data show CDR1 as LNHDA and CDR2 as SQIVND (reference sequence). The CDR3 runs to 16 residues. Trimming pared 3 bases from V and 3 bases from J, leaving 14 bases between. The CDR3 DNA reads as TGTGCCAGTAGTATGACCCCGGAAGGGGCTAATGAAAAACTGTTTTTT. Translated, it gives CASSMTPEGANEKLFF.

The chain couples TRBV28 to TRBJ1-2, with TRBD1 as a possible D gene (5 bases). Germline V gene sequence: CDR1 MDHEN, CDR2 SYDVKM. CDR3 length: 13 residues. V gave up 5 bases and J gave up 8 bases, with 15 bases separating them. The CDR3 loop reads CASSPPEEGGYTF. The CDR3 DNA reads as TGTGCCAGCAGTCCCCCGGAGGAGGGGGGCTACACCTTC.

V is TRBV5-4 and J is TRBJ1-2, with a weak D call TRBD1 (6 bases). The CDR3 contains 15 residues. V lost 3 bases to trimming and J lost 8 bases, with 20 bases between them. Germline CDR1 is SGHNT and CDR2 is YYREEE (reference sequence). The CDR3 protein is CASSSGSRGGGGYTF. The CDR3 DNA reads as TGTGCCAGCAGCTCAGGGAGCAGGGGAGGGGGAGGCTACACCTTC.

This chain uses TRBV4-1 with TRBJ1-6, with 7 bases lining up with TRBD1. There are 14 residues in the CDR3. CDR1 and CDR2 from the germline V gene are MGHRA and YSYEKL. V was pared by 9 bases and J by 10 bases, with 12 bases of the junction left unmatched. CDR3 sequence reads: CASTKTGSKSPLHF. CDR3 DNA: TGCGCCAGTACTAAGACAGGGAGCAAGTCACCCCTCCACTTT.

The rearrangement uses TRBV27 and TRBJ2-5; 7 positions match TRBD1. The junction had 6 bases not matched to a gene; V was cut back by 4 bases and J by 7 bases. The CDR3 is made up of 13 amino acids. Per the germline V gene, CDR1 is MNHEY and CDR2 is SMNVEV (reference sequence). This chain's CDR3 is CASSSGGFGTQYF. Written as DNA, the CDR3 is TGTGCCAGCAGTTCAGGGGGTTTTGGGACCCAGTACTTC.